Presented here are 27 T cell receptor beta chains from one specimen sequenced in a study of cytomegalovirus exposure and HLA in healthy donors. The PCR made use of 60 Vbeta and 13 Jbeta primers. The assay was immunoSEQ multiplex PCR, and TCRdb's table has in-frame clones only and misses some. In the table there are 100,000 to 150,000 clones, approximately 82% of which are singletons. Sequencing was done on a sample of PBMCs. Source of these receptors: a female donor in good health and CMV-seronegative.

The chain combines TRBV4-2 with TRBJ1-1; 8 nucleotides match TRBD1. CDR3 length equals 14 residues. The trim removed 0 bases at V and 8 bases at J, leaving 5 bases unmatched. Germline-derived CDR1 and CDR2 are LGHNA and YNFKEQ. The CDR3 region is CASSQDGRGQEAFF. Here the CDR3 DNA reads TGTGCCAGCAGCCAAGATGGCAGGGGGCAGGAAGCTTTCTTT.

J is TRBJ2-3 and V is TRBV15, with 9 bases aligning to TRBD2. This CDR3 has 16 amino acids. Trimming at V came to 3 bases and at J to 2 bases, leaving 6 bases not matched to a gene. The V gene's germline CDR1 is LNHNV and CDR2 YYDKDF (reference sequence). DNA of the CDR3: TGTGCCACCAGCAGGGGCCGGACTAGCGACACAGATACGCAGTATTTT. It specifies CATSRGRTSDTDTQYF. The variable domain in full, completed from reference TRBV15 and TRBJ2-3, reads DAMVIQNPRYQVTQFGKPVTLSCSQTLNHNVMYWYQQKSSQAPKLLFHYYDKDFNNEADTPDNFQSRRPNTSFCFLDIRSPGLGDTAMYLCATSRGRTSDTDTQYFGPGTRLTVL.

This sequence joins TRBV18 and TRBJ1-4, with a weak D call TRBD1 (6 bases). Trimming removed 3 bases from V and 7 bases from J, with 12 bases in between. Germline V gene lookup returns CDR1 KGHSH and CDR2 LQKENI. CDR3 length equals 14 residues. CDR3 residues: CASSPRDMAEKLFF. CDR3 nucleotide sequence: TGTGCCAGCTCACCGAGGGACATGGCTGAAAAACTGTTTTTT.

This sequence joins TRBV10-3 and TRBJ1-3; the D is unclear. The CDR3 totals 16 residues. Trimming cost V 4 bases and J 4 bases, with 17 bases left between them. Germline assignment: CDR1 ENHRY and CDR2 SYGVKD. CDR3 DNA: TGTGCCATCAGTGTTGATGAGGGCGTCGGAGGAAACACCATATATTTT. This sequence encodes CAISVDEGVGGNTIYF.

This sequence joins TRBV6-5 and TRBJ2-7, with TRBD1 matching 10 bases. Germline CDR1 and CDR2: MNHEY and SVGAGI. This CDR3 region has 13 residues. Losses at the gene ends were 6 bases for V and 6 bases for J; bases not matched to a gene: 5. The CDR3 nucleotides are TGTGCCAGCAGGCTCGGGACAGGGGTCGAGCAGTACTTC. Translated: CASRLGTGVEQYF.

The chain carries TRBV9 and TRBJ2-3, with 12 bases identical to TRBD2. V shed 0 bases and J 2 bases; nucleotides not matched to a gene: 4. CDR1 and CDR2 from the germline V gene are SGDLS and YYNGEE. This CDR3 spans 17 amino acids. CDR3 nucleotide sequence: TGTGCCAGCAGCGTAGAGGGACTAGCGGGTGTCACAGATACGCAGTATTTT. Translated: CASSVEGLAGVTDTQYF.

V and J are TRBV4-3 and TRBJ2-3, with TRBD2 matching 13 bases. The germline V gene encodes CDR1 LGHNA and CDR2 YSLEER. This CDR3 is 16 amino acids long. Unmatched junction bases numbered 5, after V lost 4 bases and J lost 4 bases. CDR3 DNA sequence: TGCGCCAGCAGCCGCGTGGGACTAGCGGGATCAGATACGCAGTATTTT. This translates into CASSRVGLAGSDTQYF.

The rearrangement links TRBV5-1 to TRBJ1-1; 7 bases align to TRBD1. The CDR3 covers 15 residues. The germline CDR1 and CDR2 sequences are SGHRS and YFSETQ. V shed 0 bases and J 4 bases; nucleotides not matched to a gene: 6. CDR3 DNA: TGCGCCAGCAGCTTGGATGGGCAGGGGGGCACTGAAGCTTTCTTT. Protein: CASSLDGQGGTEAFF. Variable domain in full (rest from reference TRBV5-1 and TRBJ1-1): KAGVTQTPRYLIKTRGQQVTLSCSPISGHRSVSWYQQTPGQGLQFLFEYFSETQRNKGNFPGRFSGRQFSNSRSEMNVSTLELGDSALYLCASSLDGQGGTEAFFGQGTRLTVV.

The V gene is TRBV6-1, the J gene TRBJ1-5, with D perhaps TRBD1 (6 bases). Germline-derived CDR1 and CDR2 are MNHNS and SASEGT. Trimming pared 2 bases from V and 2 bases from J, leaving 13 bases between. The CDR3 sequence is 16 residues long. The CDR3 DNA reads TGTGCCAGCAGTGAAAGGGGGGGGTGGGGCAATCAGCCCCAGCATTTT. This translates into CASSERGGWGNQPQHF.

The V gene is TRBV30, the J gene TRBJ2-3; 12 nucleotides match TRBD2. V shed 4 bases and J 6 bases; nucleotides not matched to a gene: 11. CDR1 GTSNPN and CDR2 SVGIG come from the germline V gene (reference sequence). The CDR3 is 16 residues long. The CDR3, as DNA: TGTGCCTGGACCCCCGTGCTAGCGGGAGGGGGGGATACGCAGTATTTT. Its translation: CAWTPVLAGGGDTQYF. Supplemented by reference TRBV30 and TRBJ2-3, the full variable domain reads SQTIHQWPATLVQPVGSPLSLECTVEGTSNPNLYWYRQAAGRGLQLLFYSVGIGQISSEVPQNLSASRPQDRQFILSSKKLLLSDSGFYLCAWTPVLAGGGDTQYFGPGTRLTVL.

The chain couples TRBV9 to TRBJ2-1; TRBD1 agrees at 7 bases. Germline CDR1 SGDLS, CDR2 YYNGEE. This CDR3 region has 16 residues. Trimming took 3 bases from V and 4 from J; bases not matched to a gene: 10. This CDR3 is CASSERAGTAYNEQFF. The CDR3 nucleotides are TGTGCCAGCAGCGAGAGAGCCGGGACAGCGTACAATGAGCAGTTCTTC. Variable domain in full (rest from reference TRBV9 and TRBJ2-1): DSGVTQTPKHLITATGQRVTLRCSPRSGDLSVYWYQQSLDQGLQFLIQYYNGEERAKGNILERFSAQQFPDLHSELNLSSLELGDSALYFCASSERAGTAYNEQFFGPGTRLTVL.

The chain employs TRBV5-1 and TRBJ2-5, with 10 bases fitting TRBD2. Germline CDR1 SGHRS, CDR2 YFSETQ. This CDR3 is 16 amino acids long. The junction had 9 bases not matched to a gene; V was cut back by 3 bases and J by 4 bases. CDR3 sequence (DNA): TGCGCCAGCAGCTCCATTGGACTAGCGGCAGGAGAGACCCAGTACTTC. Protein product: CASSSIGLAAGETQYF. The whole variable domain, filled in from reference TRBV5-1 and TRBJ2-5, reads KAGVTQTPRYLIKTRGQQVTLSCSPISGHRSVSWYQQTPGQGLQFLFEYFSETQRNKGNFPGRFSGRQFSNSRSEMNVSTLELGDSALYLCASSSIGLAAGETQYFGPGTRLLVL.

The chain combines TRBV19 with TRBJ2-1, with D possibly matching TRBD2 (6 bases). CDR3 length: 14 amino acids. Per the germline V gene, CDR1 is LNHDA and CDR2 is SQIVND (reference sequence). V lost 7 bases and J 1 base, leaving 11 bases between the germline ends. The CDR3 spells CASIGSPSYNEQFF. CDR3 DNA: TGTGCCAGTATCGGGAGTCCTTCCTACAATGAGCAGTTCTTC.

V gene TRBV7-9 combines with J gene TRBJ2-1; D is perhaps TRBD1 (5 bases). The V and J ends lost 5 bases and 8 bases respectively, with 13 bases between them. Germline CDR1 and CDR2: SEHNR and FQNEAQ (reference sequence). The CDR3 length is 13 residues. The CDR3 sequence: CASSLDVRDEQFF. CDR3 bases: TGTGCCAGCAGCCTCGACGTCAGGGATGAGCAGTTCTTC.

The rearrangement links TRBV7-6 to TRBJ2-7; D is perhaps TRBD1 (6 bases). The V and J ends lost 4 bases and 5 bases respectively, with 15 bases between them. Germline CDR1 is SGHVS and CDR2 is FNYEAQ. This CDR3 has 14 residues. In DNA form, the CDR3 reads TGTGCCAGCAGCTCATCAACAGGGTTAGACGAGCAGTACTTC. Its translation is CASSSSTGLDEQYF.

CDR3 nucleotide sequence: TGTGCCAGCAGCTTAGCCGTTCACACTGAAGCTTTCTTT. Amino acids: CASSLAVHTEAFF. The rearrangement links TRBV13 to TRBJ1-1; the D is unclear. CDR1 is PRHDT and CDR2 is FYEKMQ in the germline V gene (reference sequence). The V end lost 1 base, the J end lost 3 bases, and 6 bases lay between the germline ends. This CDR3 has 13 residues.

V is TRBV11-2 and J is TRBJ2-5; D ambiguous. Trimming removed 5 bases at V and 0 bases at J, with 10 bases between. The CDR3 is 14 residues long. Germline CDR1 and CDR2: SGHAT and FQNNGV. CDR3 protein: CASSTGPNQETQYF. As DNA, the CDR3 is TGTGCCAGCAGCACTGGGCCCAACCAAGAGACCCAGTACTTC.

This chain links TRBV11-3 with TRBJ1-5; 11 bases are shared with TRBD1. CDR3 size: 17 residues. Germline loops: CDR1 SGHNT, CDR2 YENEEA. Germline trimming cut 4 bases from V and 4 bases from J; bases unmatched to any gene: 9. The CDR3 nucleotides are TGTGCCAGCAGCTCTTGCCGGGACAGGGGGTTGAATCAGCCCCAGCATTTT. It translates to CASSSCRDRGLNQPQHF. The full variable domain, completed using reference TRBV11-3 and TRBJ1-5, is EAGVVQSPRYKIIEKKQPVAFWCNPISGHNTLYWYLQNLGQGPELLIRYENEEAVDDSQLPKDRFSAERLKGVDSTLKIQPAELGDSAVYLCASSSCRDRGLNQPQHFGDGTRLSIL.

The rearrangement uses TRBV15 and TRBJ2-6; D not certain. The CDR3 totals 15 residues. CDR1 is LNHNV and CDR2 is YYDKDF in the germline V gene (reference sequence). Between the trimmed V and J ends, which lost 3 bases and 4 bases, there was a span of 10 bases. Here the CDR3 reads CATSSRSLGANVLTF. In nucleotides, the CDR3 is TGTGCCACCAGCAGCCGAAGCTTAGGGGCCAACGTCCTGACTTTC.

The chain carries TRBV9 and TRBJ1-1, with D perhaps TRBD1 (6 bases). This CDR3 contains 15 residues. V gave up 5 bases and J gave up 0 bases, with 14 bases separating them. Germline V gene lookup returns CDR1 SGDLS and CDR2 YYNGEE. The CDR3: CASRRGGDMNTEAFF. DNA of the CDR3: TGTGCCAGCAGGAGGGGTGGGGACATGAACACTGAAGCTTTCTTT.

The chain links TRBV21-1 to TRBJ2-5; TRBD2 reflects the table's D call only, with no check against the DNA. TRBV21-1 is given as a pseudogene. This CDR3 comprises 9 residues. The CDR3 DNA is TGTGCCGGGGGGGAGACCCAGTACTTC. Translation gives CAGGETQYF.

The rearrangement joins TRBV5-1 to TRBJ2-7; 11 bases match TRBD2. The CDR3 is 14 residues long. The germline V gene encodes CDR1 SGHRS and CDR2 YFSETQ. The ends lost 2 bases at V and 5 bases at J; junction bases unmatched: 3. This CDR3 is CASSLTSGSHEQYF. The CDR3 DNA is TGCGCCAGCAGCTTAACTAGCGGGAGCCACGAGCAGTACTTC.

V and J are TRBV5-6 and TRBJ1-4; tentatively, D is TRBD1 (5 bases). Per germline, CDR1 SGHDT and CDR2 YYEEEE. The CDR3 contains 14 residues. V lost 4 bases to trimming and J lost 5 bases, with 12 bases between them. DNA for the CDR3: TGTGCCAGCAGCCGGGCGCACAGGAATGAAAAACTGTTTTTT. As protein: CASSRAHRNEKLFF.

A word on this clone: Other DNA sequences in the sample encode the same CDR3. The chain employs TRBV19 and TRBJ2-7, with D maybe TRBD1 (5 bases). There are 13 residues in the CDR3. The germline V and J ends were trimmed by 5 bases and 0 bases, with 8 bases remaining between them. Germline V gives CDR1 LNHDA, CDR2 SQIVND (reference sequence). The CDR3 reads CASSLDSSYEQYF. CDR3 coding DNA: TGTGCCAGTAGTCTTGACAGCTCCTACGAGCAGTACTTC.

V gene TRBV5-6 combines with J gene TRBJ1-2; a weak D match, TRBD1 (5 bases). Germline assignment: CDR1 SGHDT and CDR2 YYEEEE. The ends were cut back, 3 bases at V and 0 bases at J, with 9 bases in the middle. This CDR3 comprises 14 residues. CDR3 in DNA: TGTGCCAGCAGCTCTTGGGACTCTAACTATGGCTACACCTTC. This gives the protein CASSSWDSNYGYTF.

The V call is TRBV7-2, the J call TRBJ1-1, with 8 nucleotides matching TRBD1. Per the germline V gene, CDR1 is SGHTA and CDR2 is FQGNSA. The V gene end was trimmed by 5 bases and the J gene end by 4 bases; junction bases not matched to a gene: 9. There are 15 residues in the CDR3. CDR3: CASSPRTGLVTEAFF. The DNA of the CDR3 is TGTGCCAGCAGCCCCAGGACAGGGCTGGTCACTGAAGCTTTCTTT.

This clone appeared a few times. This chain uses TRBV27 with TRBJ1-5, with D perhaps TRBD1 (5 bases). The germline V and J ends were trimmed by 0 bases and 0 bases, with 9 bases remaining between them. Germline CDR1 and CDR2: MNHEY and SMNVEV (reference sequence). CDR3 length equals 16 residues. The chain's CDR3 is CASSLSWGDSNQPQHF. CDR3 nucleotides: TGTGCCAGCAGTTTATCGTGGGGGGATAGCAATCAGCCCCAGCATTTT.